These 5 T cell receptor beta chains came from one sample sequenced in a study of CD8 T cells in ankylosing spondylitis listed by TCRdb under 2017. The library was made by 5' RACE. TCRdb records Illumina HiSeq 2500 as the sequencer. TCRdb reprocessed the public reads (quality trimming at Q25 with fastp, clone calling with MiXCR) and kept in-frame beta chains. Rows are combined by CDR3 protein, so each entry shows the most common genes and DNA. Here the sample has under 400,000 distinct CDR3 sequences; around 10% occur a single time. The ten largest clones add up to about a tenth of the sample. The sequencing sample was made of blood, either unsorted or a sorted T cell fraction (not recorded which). The receptors stem from a female donor with ankylosing spondylitis or in good health (not recorded which).

This clonotype occurred a few times. The genes are TRBV29-1 and TRBJ2-1; 7 bases are shared with TRBD1. The junction had 4 bases not matched to a gene; V was cut back by 3 bases and J by 8 bases. This CDR3 comprises 12 residues. The germline gives CDR1 SQVTM, CDR2 ANQGSEA. CDR3 loop: CSVDGTDYEQFF. The CDR3 region has the DNA TGCAGCGTTGATGGGACAGACTATGAGCAGTTCTTC.

This clonotype has a handful of counts. At one end the junction does not follow the germline gene, possibly because of a read error. The V call is TRBV20-1, the J call TRBJ2-5; TRBD2 matches at 7 bases. The CDR3 totals 16 residues. The V gene's germline CDR1 is DFQATT and CDR2 SNEGSKA (reference sequence). In nucleotides, the CDR3 is TGCTGTGCTGGGGCCCTATCAGCGGGGCGCCAAGAGACCCAGTACTTC. Protein product: CCAGALSAGRQETQYF.

This clonotype showed up many times. The chain recombines TRBV7-2 with TRBJ2-3, with TRBD2 matching 10 bases. V was clipped by 6 bases and J by 6 bases; unmatched bases: 9. The CDR3 sequence is 15 residues long. CDR1 and CDR2 from the germline V gene are SGHTA and FQGNSA. The CDR3 is CASSFSSGSTDTQYF. The CDR3 bases are TGTGCCAGCAGTTTCTCTAGCGGGAGTACGGATACGCAGTATTTT.

The J gene is TRBJ2-3, the V gene TRBV11-2; TRBD2 aligns across 10 bases. From germline, CDR1 is SGHAT and CDR2 FQNNGV. This CDR3 has 15 amino acids. V lost 6 bases, J lost 2 bases, and 5 bases stayed unmatched. CDR3 region: CASSYSGRPTDTQYF. The CDR3 coding sequence is TGTGCCAGCAGTTATAGCGGGAGGCCCACAGATACGCAGTATTTT.

The table lists this clonotype with a few counts. A clone one base away is much larger, so this may be a read error. This chain joins TRBV20-1 and TRBJ2-1, with unresolved D. CDR3 length equals 11 residues. Trimming took off 2 bases at V and 3 bases at J, with 2 bases between the two ends. The germline V gene has CDR1 DFQATT and CDR2 SNEGSKA (reference sequence). This chain's CDR3 is CSARNYNEQFF. The DNA of the CDR3 is TGCAGTGCTAGAAACTACAATGAGCAGTTCTTC.